Sequencing of this TCR beta chain was carried out in a study of blood T cell repertoires in COVID-19. Study at large: Donors in the United States, Italy and Spain gave samples during acute or convalescent COVID-19.

CDR1 and CDR2 (germline): MNHEY, SMNVEV (reference sequence). CDR3 length equals 15 residues. The V and J ends lost 8 bases and 6 bases respectively, with 23 bases between them. This clone is a singleton in its sample. Here immunoSEQ multiplex PCR was the method, and the copy in TCRdb shows in-frame clones only, minus some. The sample gives roughly 260,000 clones, about 87% of which show up once; less than 3% is in the top ten. This TCR was recovered from a woman in her forties or fifties with acute or convalescent COVID-19. This chain connects TRBV27 to TRBJ2-7; a possible D gene is TRBD1 (6 bases). Input material: peripheral blood. The CDR3 here is CASRKRGTGFPEQYF. The DNA for the CDR3 is TGTGCCAGCCGAAAGAGGGGGACGGGGTTCCCCGAGCAGTACTTC.